These 31 T cell receptor beta chains share one sample of origin, sequenced in a study of blood T cell repertoires in COVID-19. The repertoire was sequenced with immunoSEQ multiplex PCR; TCRdb's copy has only in-frame clones and lacks some. The data hold some 160,000 clones, with around four fifths observed a single time. Sequencing was performed on PBMCs or T cells enriched from blood (not recorded which). These receptors originate from a woman in her forties who had recovered from COVID-19.

The CDR3 sequence: CASSYSGRAANEQFF. CDR3 DNA sequence: TGTGCCAGCAGTTACAGCGGGAGGGCCGCCAATGAGCAGTTCTTC. This chain uses TRBV6-5 with TRBJ2-1; 10 nucleotides line up with TRBD2. V lost 2 bases to trimming and J lost 6 bases; unmatched junction nucleotides: 4. The CDR3 covers 15 residues. Germline CDR1 reads MNHEY; CDR2 reads SVGAGI.

J is TRBJ2-1 and V is TRBV7-3; TRBD2 agrees at 10 bases. This CDR3 comprises 16 residues. The germline CDR1 and CDR2 sequences are SGHTA and FQGTGA. J lost 5 bases, V lost 3 bases, and 7 bases had no gene match. CDR3 residues: CASSLVGLASNNEQFF. CDR3 sequence (DNA): TGTGCCAGCAGCTTGGTGGGACTAGCGAGTAACAATGAGCAGTTCTTC.

V gene TRBV5-1 combines with J gene TRBJ2-2; D possibly corresponds to TRBD2 (6 bases). Per germline, CDR1 SGHRS and CDR2 YFSETQ. Trimming removed 0 bases from V and 1 base from J, with 10 bases in between. The CDR3 is 16 amino acids. The chain's CDR3 is CASSLGVGGNTGELFF. CDR3 DNA: TGCGCCAGCAGCTTGGGTGTCGGGGGGAACACCGGGGAGCTGTTTTTT.

The DNA of the CDR3 is TGTGCCAGCAGCCCCTCCGGACTAGCGGGCACCGGGGAGCTGTTTTTT. It is translated as CASSPSGLAGTGELFF. This rearrangement joins TRBV9 to TRBJ2-2; 11 positions match TRBD2. The CDR3 has 16 amino acids. Germline V gene data show CDR1 as SGDLS and CDR2 as YYNGEE. Germline trimming cut 4 bases from V and 4 bases from J; bases unmatched to any gene: 6.

Points on this clone: Relative to the germline gene, one junction end is altered; a read error may explain this. The genes are TRBV5-8 and TRBJ2-7; D ambiguous. The CDR3 loop spans 11 amino acids. CDR1 and CDR2 from the germline V gene are SGHTS and YDEGEE. CDR3 nucleotide sequence: TGTGCCAGCAGCCCCTCCCACGAGCAGTACTTC. It translates to CASSPSHEQYF.

The J gene is TRBJ1-2, the V gene TRBV30; tentatively, D is TRBD1 (6 bases). The CDR3 extends over 14 amino acids. V was shortened by 0 bases and J by 6 bases, with 14 bases between the two germline ends. Germline V gives CDR1 GTSNPN, CDR2 SVGIG (reference sequence). CDR3 sequence reads: CAWSVEVRGHGYTF. CDR3 nucleotides: TGTGCCTGGAGTGTAGAGGTCAGGGGCCATGGCTACACCTTC.

The chain links TRBV2 to TRBJ2-7; 7 nucleotides match TRBD2. J lost 3 bases, V lost 2 bases, and 1 base had no gene match. The CDR3 is 13 amino acids. The germline V gene encodes CDR1 SNHLY and CDR2 FYNNEI. CDR3 loop: CASSEREGYEQYF. The DNA of the CDR3 is TGTGCCAGCAGTGAAAGGGAGGGCTACGAGCAGTACTTC.

This clone came up a few times. The chain links TRBV12-5 to TRBJ1-1; 8 bases are shared with TRBD1. This CDR3 has 13 residues. Germline assignment: CDR1 LGHNT and CDR2 FRNRAP. J lost 6 bases, V lost 2 bases, and 2 bases had no gene match. CDR3 amino acids: CASGLMTGAEAFF. CDR3 nucleotides: TGTGCTAGTGGTTTGATGACAGGGGCTGAAGCTTTCTTT.

The table lists this clone with a count of one. This chain uses TRBV2 with TRBJ1-4; D perhaps matches TRBD1 (5 bases). This CDR3 spans 13 amino acids. The V and J ends lost 4 bases and 7 bases respectively, with 10 bases between them. Germline V gene data show CDR1 as SNHLY and CDR2 as FYNNEI. The CDR3 here is CASSAGAREKLFF. The CDR3, as DNA: TGTGCCAGCAGTGCTGGGGCGCGTGAAAAACTGTTTTTT.

This chain joins TRBV11-3 and TRBJ2-3; tentative D call: TRBD2 (5 bases). The CDR3 covers 13 residues. With 4 bases removed from V and 5 bases from J, the gap between germline ends came to 10 bases. Germline-derived CDR1 and CDR2 are SGHNT and YENEEA. The CDR3 bases are TGTGCCAGCAGCTCCGAGGGTGGAGATACGCAGTATTTT. Encoded protein: CASSSEGGDTQYF.

The gene calls are TRBV19 and TRBJ2-5; 12 nucleotides align to TRBD2. The CDR3 contains 18 residues. The germline CDR1 and CDR2 sequences are LNHDA and SQIVND (reference sequence). Trimming cost V 1 base and J 1 base; bases outside gene matches: 7. The CDR3 loop is CASSIGAQTSGGQETQYF. DNA of the CDR3: TGTGCCAGTAGTATAGGAGCGCAGACTAGCGGGGGCCAAGAGACCCAGTACTTC.

Turning to this clone: This same CDR3 is encoded by further DNA sequences in the sample. The CDR3 coding sequence is TGTGCCAGTAGTACAGGCTCCTACGAGCAGTACTTC. Protein product: CASSTGSYEQYF. V is TRBV19 and J is TRBJ2-7; D is ambiguous. Trimming stripped 4 bases from V and 0 bases from J, with 4 bases between. Per germline, CDR1 LNHDA and CDR2 SQIVND (reference sequence). This CDR3 comprises 12 residues.

The CDR3 loop is CASSEKRSGMNTEAFF. CDR3 bases: TGTGCCAGCAGTGAAAAGCGGTCGGGGATGAACACTGAAGCTTTCTTT. The rearrangement uses TRBV6-1 and TRBJ1-1; D is unresolved. CDR1 is MNHNS, CDR2 SASEGT, per germline. Trimming removed 2 bases from V and 0 bases from J, with 13 bases in between. CDR3 size: 16 residues.

A remark on this clone: Within the sample, other DNA sequences also encode this same CDR3. The chain joins TRBV9 to TRBJ2-7, with 8 bases fitting TRBD1. With 0 bases clipped from V and 3 bases from J, the junction kept 5 bases outside the gene matches. The CDR3 extends over 15 amino acids. The germline CDR1 and CDR2 sequences are SGDLS and YYNGEE. The CDR3 nucleotides read TGTGCCAGCAGCGTAGGGCCGGACAGGGACTACGAGCAGTACTTC. It translates to CASSVGPDRDYEQYF. The whole variable domain, remainder taken from reference TRBV9 and TRBJ2-7, is DSGVTQTPKHLITATGQRVTLRCSPRSGDLSVYWYQQSLDQGLQFLIQYYNGEERAKGNILERFSAQQFPDLHSELNLSSLELGDSALYFCASSVGPDRDYEQYFGPGTRLTVT.

The V call is TRBV3-1 (or the pseudogene TRBV3-2), the J call TRBJ1-4; D may be TRBD1 (6 bases). This CDR3 contains 15 residues. V lost 5 bases, J lost 3 bases, and 13 bases lay in between. Looked up from germline, CDR1 is LGHDT and CDR2 is YNNKEL (reference sequence). The CDR3 loop is CASSYRQAANEKLFF. CDR3 coding DNA: TGTGCCAGCAGCTACCGACAGGCCGCTAATGAAAAACTGTTTTTT.

V and J are TRBV11-2 and TRBJ1-2; 7 bases are shared with TRBD1. The V segment lost 6 bases and the J segment 6 bases; nucleotides outside the gene matches: 1. Germline V gene data show CDR1 as SGHAT and CDR2 as FQNNGV. This CDR3 has 11 residues. The CDR3 DNA follows: TGTGCCAGCAGTACAGGGGATGGCTACACCTTC. It is translated as CASSTGDGYTF.

The V gene is TRBV9, the J gene TRBJ2-3; D perhaps matches TRBD1 (5 bases). Germline V lookup: CDR1 SGDLS, CDR2 YYNGEE. Between the trimmed V and J ends, which lost 0 bases and 0 bases, there was a span of 11 bases. The CDR3 covers 16 residues. CDR3 in DNA: TGTGCCAGCAGCGTAGTTTCTGGGGCCAGCACAGATACGCAGTATTTT. This sequence encodes CASSVVSGASTDTQYF.

This clone appeared a few times. This chain uses TRBV2 with TRBJ2-7, with TRBD2 matching 14 bases. The CDR3 runs to 16 residues. Germline assignment: CDR1 SNHLY and CDR2 FYNNEI. V lost 7 bases and J lost 5; bases outside the gene matches: 10. In DNA, the CDR3 is TGTGCCAGCACCCAAGGGACTAGCGGGAGTCGGGACGAGCAGTACTTC. Translated, it gives CASTQGTSGSRDEQYF. The full variable domain, with the rest looked up from reference TRBV2 and TRBJ2-7, is EPEVTQTPSHQVTQMGQEVILRCVPISNHLYFYWYRQILGQKVEFLVSFYNNEISEKSEIFDDQFSVERPDGSNFTLKIRSTKLEDSAMYFCASTQGTSGSRDEQYFGPGTRLTVT.

The V call is TRBV19, the J call TRBJ1-1; D remains ambiguous. The CDR3 covers 13 residues. V lost 5 bases and J lost 0, with 7 bases in between. Germline CDR1 reads LNHDA; CDR2 reads SQIVND (reference sequence). CDR3 DNA sequence: TGTGCCAGTAGTCTGGCCATGAACACTGAAGCTTTCTTT. It translates to CASSLAMNTEAFF.

The chain employs TRBV5-1 and TRBJ2-3, with 7 bases matching TRBD1. With V trimmed by 0 bases and J by 1 base, 2 bases remained unmatched. The CDR3 consists of 15 residues. Per germline, CDR1 SGHRS and CDR2 YFSETQ. This CDR3 reads CASSLGGGRTDTQYF. The CDR3 region has the DNA TGCGCCAGCAGCTTGGGAGGGGGCCGCACAGATACGCAGTATTTT.

This chain joins TRBV18 and TRBJ1-2; the match to TRBD1 covers 7 bases. The CDR3 sequence is 15 residues long. Trimming cost V 3 bases and J 4 bases; bases outside gene matches: 8. CDR1 and CDR2 (germline): KGHSH, LQKENI. The CDR3 region has the DNA TGTGCCAGCTCACCGTCTCAGGGGGTGGGCTATGGCTACACCTTC. Its translation: CASSPSQGVGYGYTF.

The chain is built from TRBV6-1 and TRBJ1-6; D not certain. In germline, CDR1 is MNHNS, CDR2 SASEGT. Trimming shortened V by 4 bases and J by 0 bases, and 16 bases separated the two germline ends. This CDR3 region has 18 residues. CDR3 loop: CASSGRRTGSSYNSPLHF. DNA for the CDR3: TGTGCCAGCAGTGGCAGGAGAACCGGGAGCTCCTATAATTCACCCCTCCACTTT.

The chain employs TRBV11-2 and TRBJ2-5, with 8 bases lining up with TRBD2. The V and J ends lost 5 bases and 0 bases, in that order; junction bases with no gene match: 8. Per germline, CDR1 SGHAT and CDR2 FQNNGV. The CDR3 sequence is 16 residues long. CDR3 residues: CASSRPSGGYQETQYF. Here the CDR3 DNA reads TGTGCCAGCAGCCGTCCAAGCGGGGGATACCAAGAGACCCAGTACTTC.

The sample holds a few counts of this clone. The chain employs TRBV27 and TRBJ1-2; perhaps TRBD1 as D (5 bases). Trimming removed 5 bases at V and 8 bases at J, with 15 bases between. The CDR3 consists of 13 residues. Per the germline V gene, CDR1 is MNHEY and CDR2 is SMNVEV (reference sequence). As DNA, the CDR3 is TGTGCCAGCAGTCCCTCTGGGGCTCAGGGCTACACCTTC. Amino acid sequence: CASSPSGAQGYTF.

As DNA, the CDR3 is TGTGCCTGGAGGATGGACTATGGGGAGCAGTACTTC. Protein sequence: CAWRMDYGEQYF. The rearrangement links TRBV30 to TRBJ2-7; D is possibly TRBD2 (6 bases). V was pared by 3 bases and J by 7 bases, with 13 bases between. Germline V gene sequence: CDR1 GTSNPN, CDR2 SVGIG (reference sequence). The CDR3 totals 12 residues.

The rearrangement links TRBV11-2 to TRBJ1-1, with D possibly TRBD1 on 5 matching bases. CDR3 length: 15 amino acids. Germline values: CDR1 SGHAT, CDR2 FQNNGV. The V end lost 5 bases, the J end lost 1 base, and 14 bases lay between the germline ends. Here the CDR3 reads CASSLVGVGNTEAFF. DNA of the CDR3: TGTGCCAGCAGCCTGGTAGGGGTAGGGAACACTGAAGCTTTCTTT.

This chain uses TRBV27 with TRBJ1-1; 8 nucleotides align to TRBD1. This CDR3 region has 18 residues. Trimming removed 6 bases from V and 4 bases from J; junction bases left unmatched: 19. CDR1 and CDR2 (germline): MNHEY, SMNVEV (reference sequence). As DNA, the CDR3 is TGTGCCAGCAGCCCCACCCAGGGGGCTTTTCTCTTCGGCACTGAAGCTTTCTTT. It is translated as CASSPTQGAFLFGTEAFF.

This sequence joins TRBV20-1 and TRBJ2-1, with D uncertain. V lost 3 bases to trimming and J lost 10 bases, with 10 bases between them. The CDR3 spans 11 residues. Per the germline V gene, CDR1 is DFQATT and CDR2 is SNEGSKA (reference sequence). In nucleotides, the CDR3 is TGCAGTGCTAGGTGGGTCGGGGAGCAGTTCTTC. Its translation: CSARWVGEQFF.

This clone was detected a few times. This rearrangement joins TRBV19 to TRBJ2-1, with 10 bases fitting TRBD1. The V gene end was trimmed by 8 bases and the J gene end by 2 bases; junction bases not matched to a gene: 0. The V gene's germline CDR1 is LNHDA and CDR2 SQIVND (reference sequence). CDR3 length: 13 amino acids. The CDR3 region has the DNA TGTGCCAGTGGGACAGGGGCCTACAATGAGCAGTTCTTC. It yields the protein CASGTGAYNEQFF. The whole variable domain, remainder taken from reference TRBV19 and TRBJ2-1, is DGGITQSPKYLFRKEGQNVTLSCEQNLNHDAMYWYRQDPGQGLRLIYYSQIVNDFQKGDIAEGYSVSREKKESFPLTVTSAQKNPTAFYLCASGTGAYNEQFFGPGTRLTVL.

The chain combines TRBV4-1 with TRBJ2-7; possibly TRBD1 for D (6 bases). CDR1 and CDR2 (germline): MGHRA, YSYEKL. The germline V and J ends were trimmed by 1 base and 4 bases, with 14 bases remaining between them. The CDR3 length is 15 residues. Written as DNA, the CDR3 is TGCGCCAGCAGCCAAGTTAGCACAGGGTCTTACGAGCAGTACTTC. Encoded protein: CASSQVSTGSYEQYF.

The chain couples TRBV5-4 to TRBJ1-2; 8 nucleotides match TRBD1. V lost 2 bases to trimming and J lost 0 bases; unmatched junction nucleotides: 6. The length of the CDR3 is 16 residues. Germline CDR1 and CDR2: SGHNT and YYREEE (reference sequence). CDR3 nucleotides: TGTGCCAGCAGCTTTCAAGGACAGGGCCCTAACTATGGCTACACCTTC. It translates to CASSFQGQGPNYGYTF.